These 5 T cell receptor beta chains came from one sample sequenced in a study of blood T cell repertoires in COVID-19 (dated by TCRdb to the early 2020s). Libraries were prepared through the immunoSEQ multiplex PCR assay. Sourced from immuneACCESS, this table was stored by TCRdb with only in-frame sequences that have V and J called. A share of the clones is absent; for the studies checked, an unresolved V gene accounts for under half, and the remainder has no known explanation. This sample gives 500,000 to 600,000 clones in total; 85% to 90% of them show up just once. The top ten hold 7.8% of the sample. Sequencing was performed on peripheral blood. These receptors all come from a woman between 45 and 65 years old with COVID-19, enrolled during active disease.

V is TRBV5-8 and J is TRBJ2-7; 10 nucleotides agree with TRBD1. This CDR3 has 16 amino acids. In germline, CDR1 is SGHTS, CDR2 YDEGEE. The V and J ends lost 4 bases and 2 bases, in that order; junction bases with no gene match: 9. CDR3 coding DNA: TGTGCCAGCAGCCCCGGGGGGGACAGGGGAGCCTACGAGCAGTACTTC. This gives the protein CASSPGGDRGAYEQYF.

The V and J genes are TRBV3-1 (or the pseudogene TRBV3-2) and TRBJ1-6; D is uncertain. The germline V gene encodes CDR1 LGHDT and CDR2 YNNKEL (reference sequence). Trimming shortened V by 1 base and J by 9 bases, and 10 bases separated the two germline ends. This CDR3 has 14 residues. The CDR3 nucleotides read TGTGCCAGCAGCCAAGTTGCAGTCTCTTCACCCCTCCACTTT. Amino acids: CASSQVAVSSPLHF.

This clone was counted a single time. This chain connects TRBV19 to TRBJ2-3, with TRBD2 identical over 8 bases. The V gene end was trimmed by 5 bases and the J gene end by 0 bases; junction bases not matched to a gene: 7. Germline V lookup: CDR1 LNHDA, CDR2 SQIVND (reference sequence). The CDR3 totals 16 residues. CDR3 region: CASSPGLAESTDTQYF. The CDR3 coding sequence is TGTGCCAGTAGTCCCGGACTAGCCGAGAGCACAGATACGCAGTATTTT.

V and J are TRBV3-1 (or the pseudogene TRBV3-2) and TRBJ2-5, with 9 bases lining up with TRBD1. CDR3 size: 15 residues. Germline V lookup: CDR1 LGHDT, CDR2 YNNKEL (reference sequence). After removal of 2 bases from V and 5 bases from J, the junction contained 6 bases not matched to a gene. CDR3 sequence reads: CASSQRGTGWETQYF. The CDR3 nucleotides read TGTGCCAGCAGCCAAAGGGGGACAGGGTGGGAGACCCAGTACTTC.

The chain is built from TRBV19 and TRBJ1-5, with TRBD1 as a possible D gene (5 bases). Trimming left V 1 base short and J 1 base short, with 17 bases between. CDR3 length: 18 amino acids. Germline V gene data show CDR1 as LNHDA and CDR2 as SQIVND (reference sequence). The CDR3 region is CASSIVPIPTASNQPQHF. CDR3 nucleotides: TGTGCCAGTAGTATAGTTCCAATACCGACAGCCAGCAATCAGCCCCAGCATTTT.